This T cell receptor beta chain appears in the sequencing data of a study of cytomegalovirus exposure and HLA in healthy donors. About the research overall: It was reported in a later analysis that the same platform had been used for the 100 to 150 validation repertoires as for the approximately 700 first-cohort repertoires.

Produced via immunoSEQ multiplex PCR; TCRdb's table is partial and in-frame only. Among 150,000 to 200,000 clones listed, nearly 90% were seen once. Turning to this clone: Its antigen remains unidentified.

Study-wide results and limits: Cytomegalovirus-associated TCR beta chains were listed, numbering 150 to 200.

The receptor's source is a woman aged 18-29 years in good health and CMV-seropositive. Input material: PBMCs.

CDR3 DNA sequence: TGTGCCAGCAGTGGTGGCGGGGACGGGGCCAACGTCCTGACTTTC. It is translated as CASSGGGDGANVLTF. This sequence joins TRBV6-4 and TRBJ2-6, with a weak D call TRBD2 (6 bases). Germline V gives CDR1 MRHNA, CDR2 SNTAGT. The CDR3 has 15 residues. The ends were cut back, 4 bases at V and 4 bases at J, with 11 bases in the middle.